In this sample, the clone carrying this T cell receptor (beta chain) turned up a few times. The antigen is undetermined. Expressed TCRB transcripts were sequenced because the isolated RNA had all been reverse transcribed beforehand. Average reads for naive, central memory and regulatory T cell samples were around 4 million. Sequencing was performed with immunoSEQ multiplex PCR; in TCRdb, only in-frame clones are kept and a portion is missing. Of more than 300,000 clones listed, about 12% are singletons. The CDR3 is made up of 17 amino acids. Germline loops: CDR1 SGHTA, CDR2 FQGTGA. Trimming took off 5 bases at V and 1 base at J, with 20 bases between the two ends. These data are taken from a study of beta chain features in type 1 diabetes. Study as a whole: Sorted cells numbering some 110,000,000 were examined across all samples.

Overall study results and limits: The influence of HLA type on TCRB rearrangement stayed undetermined.

The TCR was taken from a man aged 18-30 years in good health. The sequencing sample was made of naive CD4+ T cells from blood. This sequence joins TRBV7-3 and TRBJ1-1; D is undetermined. The CDR3 DNA is TGTGCCAGCAGCCCCCCGGGTGCGGTACTCCCGAACACTGAAGCTTTCTTT. As protein: CASSPPGAVLPNTEAFF.